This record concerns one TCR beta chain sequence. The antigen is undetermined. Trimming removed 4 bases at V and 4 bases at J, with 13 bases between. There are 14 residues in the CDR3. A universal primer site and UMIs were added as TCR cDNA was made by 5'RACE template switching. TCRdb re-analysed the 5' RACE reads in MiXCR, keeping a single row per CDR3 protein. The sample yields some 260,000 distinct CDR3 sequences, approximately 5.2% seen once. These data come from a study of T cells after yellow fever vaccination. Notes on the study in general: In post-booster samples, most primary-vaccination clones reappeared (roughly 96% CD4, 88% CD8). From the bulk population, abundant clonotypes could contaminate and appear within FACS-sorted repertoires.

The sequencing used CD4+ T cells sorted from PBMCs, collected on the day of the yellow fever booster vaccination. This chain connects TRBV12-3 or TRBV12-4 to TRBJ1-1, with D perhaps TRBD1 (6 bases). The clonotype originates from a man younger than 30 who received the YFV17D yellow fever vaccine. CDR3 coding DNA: TGTGCCAGCAGTTCCAGGGGAGTCGGCACTGAAGCTTTCTTT. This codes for CASSSRGVGTEAFF.